Listed below are T cell receptor beta chains from one sample, sequenced in a study of human T cells and chemical hapten exposure. TCRdb reprocessed the RACE reads via MiXCR and lists one record per CDR3 protein. The sample holds tens of thousands of distinct CDR3 sequences, around 13% seen once. The sequences come from whole blood, collected in connection with sensitization to the hapten diphenylcyclopropenone (DPC). The receptors shown here come from a woman aged 50 to 60 with alopecia areata. Some clones in this sample may be carry-over from other donors' samples. CDR3s include the opening cysteine and the closing phenylalanine or tryptophan. The D gene is left open where the match is weak. The size entry is marked missing in some rows and otherwise reads once, few, many or a size class.

d_call	clone_size	j_call	v_call	cdr3_nt	cdr3_aa
-	-	TRBJ1-1	TRBV29-1	TGCAGCGTTGAGATTACAGCGAACACTGAAGCTTTCTTT	CSVEITANTEAFF
-	many	TRBJ2-2	TRBV6-6	TGTGCCAGCAGTAACACCGGGGAGCTGTTTTTT	CASSNTGELFF
-	-	TRBJ2-7	TRBV19	TGTGCCAGTAGTTCGCGGGACAGCCACTACGAGCAGTACTTC	CASSSRDSHYEQYF
-	many	TRBJ2-1	TRBV12-3/TRBV12-4	TGTGCCAGCAGTCCCCCGGGAGAGCAGTTCTTC	CASSPPGEQFF
-	few	TRBJ2-7	TRBV4-1	TGCGCCAGCAGCCAAGATCAGGGGCGTGGCGAGCAGTACTTC	CASSQDQGRGEQYF
-	-	TRBJ2-2	TRBV12-3/TRBV12-4	TGTGCCAGCAGTTTGTCGGTGAACACCGGGGAGCTGTTTTTT	CASSLSVNTGELFF
-	few	TRBJ1-4	TRBV20-1	TGCAGTGCTAGCCAAACAGGGACCAGAGAAAAACTGTTTTTT	CSASQTGTREKLFF
-	few	TRBJ1-1	TRBV28	TGTGCCAGCAGTTTATTTGGGGCCCGGGCTGAAGCTTTCTTT	CASSLFGARAEAFF
TRBD1	-	TRBJ1-1	TRBV6-2/TRBV6-3	TGTGCCAGCAGACCGGACAGGAGGGACACTGAAGCTTTCTTT	CASRPDRRDTEAFF
-	many	TRBJ2-5	TRBV27	TGTGCCAGCAGTTTATCAGGTCGTCGGGAACAGTACTTC	CASSLSGRREQYF
TRBD2	many	TRBJ2-7	TRBV29-1	TGCAGCGTTTCGACTAGCGGGTACTCCTACGAGCAGTACTTC	CSVSTSGYSYEQYF
-	-	TRBJ2-7	TRBV7-9	TGTGCCAGCAGCCCCAGGACCCCCGCCTACGAGCAGTACTTC	CASSPRTPAYEQYF
-	few	TRBJ1-5	TRBV21-1	TGTGCCAGCAGCAAACCGAATCCAGCGCAGATGAATCAGCCCCAGCATTTT	CASSKPNPAQMNQPQHF
TRBD2	few	TRBJ2-7	TRBV7-2	TGTGCCAGCAGCTTAAGGCTAGCGGGACCCTACGAGCAGTACTTC	CASSLRLAGPYEQYF
TRBD2	few	TRBJ2-1	TRBV15	TGTGCCACCAGCAGAGATACCATCGCTAGCGGGTGGAACTCCTACAATGAGCAGTTCTTC	CATSRDTIASGWNSYNEQFF
TRBD1	-	TRBJ1-4	TRBV7-9	TGTGCCAGCAGGCCCACAGGGGCTGAAAAACTGTTTTTT	CASRPTGAEKLFF
-	-	TRBJ2-1	TRBV28	TGTGCCAGCAGCCTTCGGGGGTACAATGAGCAGTTCTTC	CASSLRGYNEQFF
TRBD1	few	TRBJ2-1	TRBV29-1	TGCAGCGTTGAACCCCCCACAGGGGGCAAAAATGAGCAGTTCTTC	CSVEPPTGGKNEQFF
TRBD1	many	TRBJ1-5	TRBV6-6	TGTGCCAGCAGTGCACCCGCCGGGACAGGGGCCATTTATCAGCCCCAGCATTTT	CASSAPAGTGAIYQPQHF
-	-	TRBJ2-1	TRBV19	TGTGCCAGTTCAAAGGGACTCAACTCCTACAATGAGCAGTTCTTC	CASSKGLNSYNEQFF
TRBD2	-	TRBJ2-3	TRBV7-2	TGTGCCAGCAGCTTACGGACTAGCGGTTACACAGATACGCAGTATTTT	CASSLRTSGYTDTQYF
-	few	TRBJ1-1	TRBV10-2	TGCGCCAGCAGGCAGGGAACTAACACTGAAGCTTTCTTT	CASRQGTNTEAFF
TRBD2	few	TRBJ2-1	TRBV29-1	TGCAGCGTTGGGCTAGCGGGAGGACGCGATGAGCAGTTCTTC	CSVGLAGGRDEQFF
TRBD2	-	TRBJ2-3	TRBV7-8	TGTGCCAGCAGCCCCCGACACGACACGACTAGCGGAGGTGTAGATACGCAGTATTTT	CASSPRHDTTSGGVDTQYF
-	many	TRBJ2-1	TRBV7-9	TGTGCCAGCAGCTTAGCGGGTTGGGGTGAGCAGTTCTTC	CASSLAGWGEQFF
-	-	TRBJ2-1	TRBV7-2	TGTGCCAGCAGACTAAGAGGGCGCGATGAGCAGTTCTTC	CASRLRGRDEQFF
-	few	TRBJ1-1	TRBV18	TGTGCCAGCTCATCGGGACCACTTGGTTCCACTGAAGCTTTCTTT	CASSSGPLGSTEAFF
TRBD2	few	TRBJ2-7	TRBV5-1	TGCGCCAGCAGCTTGGGGGAAGCGGGAGGATTCTACGAGCAGTACTTC	CASSLGEAGGFYEQYF
-	many	TRBJ2-4	TRBV18	TGTGCCAGCTCACCCGCGGGCGGCAACATTCAGTACTTC	CASSPAGGNIQYF
TRBD2	-	TRBJ2-3	TRBV5-1	TGCGCCAGCAGCTTGACTAGCGGGAGGGAAGATACGCAGTATTTT	CASSLTSGREDTQYF
-	few	TRBJ2-1	TRBV7-6	TGTGCCAGCAGTTATAGGGGGTACAATGAGCAGTTCTTC	CASSYRGYNEQFF
-	few	TRBJ2-2	TRBV19	TGTGCCAGTAGAGACAGGAAACAACACATCGGGGAGCTGTTTTTT	CASRDRKQHIGELFF
-	-	TRBJ2-7	TRBV7-2	TGTGCCAGCAGCCCATCCCCCACCCACGAGCAGTACTTC	CASSPSPTHEQYF
-	many	TRBJ2-7	TRBV29-1	TGCAGCGCCAACTCCGGGACCCTCGGGGAGCAGTACTTC	CSANSGTLGEQYF
-	-	TRBJ1-2	TRBV29-1	TGCAGCGTTGTTCGGGGCGGGGACTATGGCTACACCTTC	CSVVRGGDYGYTF
-	many	TRBJ2-3	TRBV3-1	TGTGCCAGCAGCCAAGCGGTACTCCCAGGAGATACGCAGTATTTT	CASSQAVLPGDTQYF
-	-	TRBJ2-1	TRBV7-2	TGTGCCAGCAGAGGGGGAACAGGGCGATACAATGAGCAGTTCTTC	CASRGGTGRYNEQFF
-	-	TRBJ2-7	TRBV20-1	TGCAGTGCTAGTGACCTTCTGGGCCTACACTCCTACGAGCAGTACTTC	CSASDLLGLHSYEQYF
TRBD1	few	TRBJ1-1	TRBV28	TGTGCCAGCATTACCCCGGGACAGGGGAGGGCTGAAGCTTTCTTT	CASITPGQGRAEAFF
-	many	TRBJ2-3	TRBV7-2	TGTGCCACCCTCCTCGGGGGTACGCAGTATTTT	CATLLGGTQYF
-	-	TRBJ2-1	TRBV5-1	TGCGCCAGCAGCTTGGGAGGGATCACCTACAATGAGCAGTTCTTC	CASSLGGITYNEQFF
TRBD1	-	TRBJ2-7	TRBV6-5	TGTGCCAGCAGCCCAGACAGGGGGCGGACCTACGAGCAGTACTTC	CASSPDRGRTYEQYF
TRBD1	few	TRBJ2-5	TRBV7-9	TGTGCCAGCAGCGTTTGGACAGGGGGCGAGGAGACCCAGTACTTC	CASSVWTGGEETQYF
-	few	TRBJ2-3	TRBV20-1	TGCAGTGCTAGAGATAGACTATCCGGGTTTGACACAGATACGCAGTATTTT	CSARDRLSGFDTDTQYF
-	few	TRBJ1-1	TRBV29-1	TGCAGCGTTAAGACCTCCACTGAAGCTTTCTTT	CSVKTSTEAFF
-	-	TRBJ2-3	TRBV29-1	TGCAGCGTTGAGTGGAGTACCACACTCGCAGATACGCAGTATTTT	CSVEWSTTLADTQYF
TRBD2	few	TRBJ2-3	TRBV12-3/TRBV12-4	TGTGCCAGCAGCGCTAGCGGGAGTGTCCCAGATACGCAGTATTTT	CASSASGSVPDTQYF
-	-	TRBJ2-1	TRBV28	TGTGCCAGCACCGGGCCCCGGGGCAATGAGCAGTTCTTC	CASTGPRGNEQFF
TRBD2	few	TRBJ2-5	TRBV18	TGTGCCAGCTCGCTGGGACTAAAAGAGACCCAGTACTTC	CASSLGLKETQYF
TRBD1	few	TRBJ1-5	TRBV6-2/TRBV6-3	TGTGCCAGCAGTTCCTCGCCCGGACAGGGCAATCAGCCCCAGCATTTT	CASSSSPGQGNQPQHF
TRBD1	-	TRBJ2-6	TRBV13	TGTGCCAGCTGCCGAACGGGACAGGGGGTCTCTGGGGCCAACGTCCTGACTTTC	CASCRTGQGVSGANVLTF
-	few	TRBJ1-2	TRBV30	TGTGCCTGGAGTGTAACAGCCTCAGCTAACTATGGCTACACCTTC	CAWSVTASANYGYTF
TRBD2	many	TRBJ2-2	TRBV18	TGTGCCAGCTCGCCCCGGACTAGCGGGACTAACACCGGGGAGCTGTTTTTT	CASSPRTSGTNTGELFF
TRBD2	-	TRBJ2-7	TRBV12-3/TRBV12-4	TGTGCCAGCAGTTTAGCCGCGGGGGGGCAGGGCTACGAGCAGTACTTC	CASSLAAGGQGYEQYF